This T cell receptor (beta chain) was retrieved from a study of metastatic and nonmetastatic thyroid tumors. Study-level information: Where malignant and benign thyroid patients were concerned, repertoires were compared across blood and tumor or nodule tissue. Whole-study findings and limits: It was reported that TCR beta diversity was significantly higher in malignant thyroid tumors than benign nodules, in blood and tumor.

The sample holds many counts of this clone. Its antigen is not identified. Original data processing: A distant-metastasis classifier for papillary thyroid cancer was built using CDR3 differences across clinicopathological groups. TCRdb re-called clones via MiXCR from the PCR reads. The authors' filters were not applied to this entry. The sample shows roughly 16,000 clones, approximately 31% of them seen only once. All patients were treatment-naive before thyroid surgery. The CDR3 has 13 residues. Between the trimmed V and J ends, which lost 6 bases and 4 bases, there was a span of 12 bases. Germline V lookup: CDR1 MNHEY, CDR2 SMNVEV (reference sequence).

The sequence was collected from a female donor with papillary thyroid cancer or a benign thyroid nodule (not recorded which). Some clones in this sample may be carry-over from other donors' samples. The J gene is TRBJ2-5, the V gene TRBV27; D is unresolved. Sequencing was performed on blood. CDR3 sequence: CASSRIQGETQYF. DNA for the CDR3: TGTGCCAGCAGCCGCATTCAAGGAGAGACCCAGTACTTC.